Listed here are 6 T cell receptor beta chains from one sample, sequenced in a study of CD8+CD57+ T cells in acquired aplastic anemia. For CDR3 and TCR beta VDJ profiling, genomic DNA was the template used. Using its own MiXCR run on the reads, TCRdb lists one record per CDR3 protein. The sample includes tens of thousands of distinct CDR3 sequences, approximately 46% of them seen just once. The sample was sorted CD4+, CD8+, or CD8+CD57+ T cells (not recorded which) from PBMCs. Receptors were obtained from a human donor in good health, serving as a control.

This rearrangement joins TRBV7-6 to TRBJ2-7; the match to TRBD1 covers 7 bases. The CDR3 runs to 15 residues. CDR1 is SGHVS and CDR2 is FNYEAQ in the germline V gene. V was pared by 1 base and J by 3 bases, with 6 bases of the junction left unmatched. CDR3 sequence reads: CASSLVGGNDYEQYF. CDR3 nucleotide sequence: TGTGCCAGCAGCTTAGTAGGGGGCAATGACTACGAGCAGTACTTC.

Comments on this clonotype: One base away lies a much larger clone, so this may be a sequencing read error. V usage is TRBV14 and J usage is TRBJ2-7; 8 bases line up with TRBD2. The germline CDR1 and CDR2 sequences are SGHDN and FVKESK. Trimming at V came to 4 bases and at J to 5 bases, leaving 7 bases not matched to a gene. The CDR3 sequence is 14 residues long. CDR3 sequence: CASSRRTSLHEQYF. The CDR3 nucleotides read TGTGCCAGCAGCCGTAGGACTAGCCTGCACGAGCAGTACTTC.

This clonotype was seen many times. V and J are TRBV10-3 and TRBJ2-7; D possibly corresponds to TRBD1 (6 bases). The CDR3 length is 14 residues. Germline values: CDR1 ENHRY, CDR2 SYGVKD. V was trimmed by 11 bases and J by 5 bases, leaving 22 bases between them. CDR3 nucleotide sequence: TGTGCCCTCGCTAAGGGGGATGCCGTCCACGAGCAGTACTTC. Encoded protein: CALAKGDAVHEQYF.

In DNA form, the CDR3 reads TGTGCCACCAGCACGGGGCCTTACGGCTACACCTTC. This translates into CATSTGPYGYTF. J is TRBJ1-2 and V is TRBV15, with TRBD1 as a possible D gene (5 bases). The V and J ends lost 4 bases and 8 bases respectively, with 11 bases between them. The CDR3 loop spans 12 amino acids. Germline assignment: CDR1 LNHNV and CDR2 YYDKDF (reference sequence).

This clonotype was recorded many times. V is TRBV20-1 and J is TRBJ2-7; maybe TRBD1 (5 bases). Trimming took off 1 base at V and 0 bases at J, with 10 bases between the two ends. CDR3 length: 14 residues. Germline V CDR1 and CDR2: DFQATT, SNEGSKA (reference sequence). As DNA, the CDR3 is TGCAGTGCTAGAGCTACCGACAGCTCCTACGAGCAGTACTTC. Translation: CSARATDSSYEQYF.

This chain joins TRBV10-3 and TRBJ2-7, with D possibly TRBD2 on 6 matching bases. The CDR3 spans 13 residues. The germline V gene has CDR1 ENHRY and CDR2 SYGVKD. The ends were cut back, 3 bases at V and 3 bases at J, with 9 bases in the middle. CDR3 DNA sequence: TGTGCCATCAGTGAAGGCGGGAACTACGAGCAGTACTTC. Translated: CAISEGGNYEQYF.